This TCR beta chain was observed in a study of Tregs in tolerant kidney transplant recipients. Produced via immunoSEQ multiplex PCR; TCRdb's table is partial and in-frame only. This sample has about 69,000 clones; roughly 89% occur once, and the top ten carry more than 0.35%. The CDR3 has 16 amino acids. Trimming stripped 0 bases from V and 6 bases from J, with 15 bases between. The germline CDR1 and CDR2 sequences are LGHNA and YNFKEQ. Sample: CD4+ T cells from blood, taken before the transplant. This sequence was found in a human donor who received a combined kidney and bone marrow transplant. The chain joins TRBV4-2 to TRBJ1-3; possibly TRBD1 for D (5 bases). CDR3 residues: CASSQEGGVGPNTIYF. CDR3 bases: TGTGCCAGCAGCCAAGAGGGGGGTGTAGGGCCAAACACCATATATTTT.